The present T cell receptor beta chain was sequenced within a study of early T cells in non-severe SARS-CoV-2 infection. Each CDR3 protein gets one entry after TCRdb re-called the 5' RACE reads with MiXCR. The profile shows tens of thousands of distinct CDR3 sequences, 8.5% to 10% of them singletons. At least ten counts were recorded for this clonotype. The germline V gene encodes CDR1 MNHEY and CDR2 SMNVEV (reference sequence). Germline trimming cut 7 bases from V and 7 bases from J; bases unmatched to any gene: 9. This CDR3 comprises 14 residues. V and J are TRBV27 and TRBJ2-1; 8 bases map to TRBD1. The source of this sequence is an adult who was a healthcare worker with PCR-confirmed SARS-CoV-2 infection or an uninfected control (not recorded which). Sequenced material: whole blood. CDR3 DNA sequence: TGTGCCAGCACCAGACAGGGGCCCCCTAATGAGCAGTTCTTC. This encodes CASTRQGPPNEQFF.